The 7 T cell receptor beta chains below come from one sample, sequenced in a study of cytomegalovirus exposure and HLA in healthy donors. 13 Jbeta primers and 60 Vbeta primers were used for the PCR. Libraries were prepared by immunoSEQ multiplex PCR; TCRdb keeps only in-frame clonotypes and omits some of them. The sample has 100,000 or so clones, around 81% seen once. Sequencing was carried out using PBMCs. The receptors shown here come from a man in his forties in good health and CMV-seropositive.

This clone was picked up one time. The chain carries TRBV2 and TRBJ2-1; TRBD1 matches at 8 bases. With 5 bases clipped from V and 10 bases from J, the junction kept 4 bases outside the gene matches. Germline V gene sequence: CDR1 SNHLY, CDR2 FYNNEI. The CDR3 has 12 residues. The CDR3 DNA is TGTGCCAGCAGTAGACAGGGGCTAGAGCAGTTCTTC. Residues: CASSRQGLEQFF.

The chain couples TRBV12-5 to TRBJ1-3, with 8 bases lining up with TRBD1. The junction had 5 bases not matched to a gene; V was cut back by 7 bases and J by 0 bases. This CDR3 is 15 amino acids long. Looked up from germline, CDR1 is LGHNT and CDR2 is FRNRAP. DNA of the CDR3: TGTGCTAGTGCCGCGGGACAGGCCTCTGGAAACACCATATATTTT. Its translation: CASAAGQASGNTIYF.

This clone appeared once. The chain combines TRBV14 with TRBJ1-5, with TRBD1 identical over 7 bases. Germline CDR1 is SGHDN and CDR2 is FVKESK. This CDR3 region has 14 residues. Unmatched junction bases numbered 3, after V lost 1 base and J lost 6 bases. CDR3: CASSQGGGGQPQHF. The DNA of the CDR3 is TGTGCCAGCAGCCAAGGAGGGGGCGGTCAGCCCCAGCATTTT.

The chain uses TRBV7-3 and TRBJ1-1; D is ambiguous. Germline V gene data show CDR1 as SGHTA and CDR2 as FQGTGA. The CDR3 length is 14 residues. Trimming stripped 4 bases from V and 4 bases from J, with 13 bases between. In nucleotides, the CDR3 is TGTGCCAGCAGCTCTACCGGCGCAGGCACTGAAGCTTTCTTT. Residues: CASSSTGAGTEAFF. The full variable domain, its missing parts supplied by reference TRBV7-3 and TRBJ1-1, is GAGVSQTPSNKVTEKGKYVELRCDPISGHTALYWYRQSLGQGPEFLIYFQGTGAADDSGLPNDRFFAVRPEGSVSTLKIQRTERGDSAVYLCASSSTGAGTEAFFGQGTRLTVV.

The CDR3 nucleotides are TGCGCCAGCAGCCCGGGACAGGGAACGAACTCCTACGAGCAGTACTTC. The encoded protein is CASSPGQGTNSYEQYF. This chain connects TRBV5-1 to TRBJ2-7; 9 bases fit TRBD1. CDR1 is SGHRS, CDR2 YFSETQ, per germline. The CDR3 runs to 16 residues. V trimming: 4 bases; J trimming: 0 bases; junction bases outside the gene matches: 8. The full variable domain, rest sourced from reference TRBV5-1 and TRBJ2-7, is KAGVTQTPRYLIKTRGQQVTLSCSPISGHRSVSWYQQTPGQGLQFLFEYFSETQRNKGNFPGRFSGRQFSNSRSEMNVSTLELGDSALYLCASSPGQGTNSYEQYFGPGTRLTVT.

This chain joins TRBV5-6 and TRBJ2-1, with a tentative D call TRBD2 (7 bases). V was pared by 7 bases and J by 7 bases, with 18 bases between. The germline CDR1 and CDR2 sequences are SGHDT and YYEEEE. The CDR3 loop spans 14 amino acids. For the CDR3, the DNA is TGTGCCAGCTCCTCCACGGGGGGCCGGAATGAGCAGTTCTTC. Protein product: CASSSTGGRNEQFF.

The V and J genes are TRBV5-4 and TRBJ1-1; maybe TRBD1 (6 bases). The length of the CDR3 is 15 residues. Trimming took off 2 bases at V and 1 base at J, with 12 bases between the two ends. CDR1 is SGHNT, CDR2 YYREEE, per germline (reference sequence). The CDR3 nucleotides read TGTGCCAGCAGCTTTAACTCAGGGGCGAACACTGAAGCTTTCTTT. Amino acids: CASSFNSGANTEAFF.